These 4 T cell receptor beta chains came from one sample sequenced in a study of Tregs in tolerant kidney transplant recipients. Recipients received nonmyeloablative bone marrow transplants from related graft donors, with transient mixed chimerism. The repertoire was sequenced with immunoSEQ multiplex PCR; TCRdb's copy has only in-frame clones and lacks some. The sample includes roughly 64,000 clones, approximately 87% of them seen just once. The source material was CD4+ T cells from blood (PBMCs), sampled 6 months after the transplant. These receptors originate from a human patient who received a combined kidney and bone marrow transplant. A share of the T cells may be of graft donor origin.

The table lists this clone with a count of one. One end of the junction does not line up with germline, which may come from a read error. The chain couples TRBV11-2 to TRBJ2-6; 8 bases align to TRBD1. The germline gives CDR1 SGHAT, CDR2 FQNNGV. There are 12 residues in the CDR3. CDR3 DNA sequence: TGTGCCAGCAGCTTACCGGGACAGGAAGGTGCCTTC. It encodes CASSLPGQEGAF.

There are a few counts of this clone. The chain uses TRBV7-9 and TRBJ1-2; D remains unclear. Trimming took 0 bases from V and 7 from J, leaving 9 bases between them. CDR3 size: 13 residues. CDR1 and CDR2 (germline): SEHNR, FQNEAQ (reference sequence). This CDR3 is CASSLAPGSGYTF. In DNA, the CDR3 is TGTGCCAGCAGCTTAGCGCCCGGGTCTGGCTACACCTTC.

V and J are TRBV19 and TRBJ1-6, with unresolved D. The ends were cut back, 7 bases at V and 9 bases at J, with 13 bases in the middle. CDR1 and CDR2 from the germline V gene are LNHDA and SQIVND (reference sequence). This CDR3 is 13 amino acids long. CDR3 sequence reads: CASTNSHPSPLHF. DNA of the CDR3: TGTGCCAGTACGAACAGCCACCCTTCACCCCTCCACTTT.

This sequence joins TRBV19 and TRBJ1-2; no clear D. The V end lost 3 bases, the J end lost 4 bases, and 6 bases lay between the germline ends. The CDR3 extends over 12 amino acids. Germline V gene data show CDR1 as LNHDA and CDR2 as SQIVND (reference sequence). Here the CDR3 reads CASSMFFYGYTF. The CDR3 DNA follows: TGTGCCAGTAGTATGTTCTTCTATGGCTACACCTTC.